The TCR beta chain described here comes from a study of T-cell reconstitution after alpha-beta-depleted transplantation in children (dated by TCRdb to between 2015 and 2016). About the investigation overall: Using TCR repertoire profiling, the study quantitatively followed how T-cell immune reconstitution unfolded in children after TCRalphabeta/CD19-depleted allogeneic hematopoietic cell transplantation.

This clonotype was detected a few times. Which antigen it targets is not known. The record has no base qualities; no much larger clone is one base away. The library relied on PCR. The instrument was an Illumina HiSeq 2500. TCR libraries were prepared with molecular barcoding, using unique molecular identifiers to normalize TCRbeta repertoire quantification. Starting from the raw public reads, TCRdb applied fastp trimming at Q25, assembled clones with MiXCR and retained in-frame beta chains. Here each entry gathers all rows of one CDR3 protein and keeps the most common genes and DNA. The sample profile shows some 500,000 distinct CDR3 sequences; roughly 18% of them were found once. The top ten constitute more than 2.5% of the sample. Material: PBMCs from the stem cell graft donor, obtained from the stem cell graft. The origin of this receptor is a human donor who donated a stem cell graft to a child with acute lymphoblastic leukemia.

The encoded CDR3 is CSARDSRTGDWRYTF. The bases are TGCAGTGCTAGAGACTCCCGGACAGGGGATTGGAGATACACCTTC. The rearrangement joined TRBV20-1 to TRBJ1-2, and 9 junction bases match TRBD1. V and J are trimmed by 0 bases and 11 bases, and the gene matches miss 13 bases of the junction. CDR1 and CDR2 (DFQATT, SNEGSKA) derive from the germline V gene (reference sequence). Including the terminal cysteine and phenylalanine, the CDR3 comprises 15 residues. The retained sequence is limited to the CDR3, 45 bases, with the frame set at the first base.